The entry below gives a single TCR beta chain sequence along with its context. The CDR3 runs to 13 residues. Unmatched junction bases numbered 4, after V lost 6 bases and J lost 6 bases. Looked up from germline, CDR1 is KGHSH and CDR2 is LQKENI. The data were taken from a study of blood T cell repertoires in COVID-19. Study-wide background: The samples span acute and convalescent COVID-19 from the United States, Italy and Spain. T cells, B-cell-depleted T cells, or PBMCs provided the cDNA or gDNA that served as material.

In the authors' workflow: Estimation of nucleated cell counts was performed using reference gene primer amplification. The repertoire was sequenced with immunoSEQ multiplex PCR; TCRdb's copy has only in-frame clones and lacks some. The D gene and trimming were derived from the DNA, and the V and J assignments and clone size from that table. The sample lists 50,000 to 75,000 clones; 85% to 95% were seen once. The V and J genes are TRBV18 and TRBJ2-1, with 8 positions matching TRBD1. The TCR comes from a man aged 50-59 years with active COVID-19. The sequenced material came from peripheral blood. The CDR3 is CASSQTGGNEQFF. CDR3 bases: TGTGCCAGCTCGCAAACAGGGGGCAATGAGCAGTTCTTC.